The 12 T cell receptor beta chains listed next were all sequenced from one sample in a study of blood T cell repertoires in COVID-19. Assay: immunoSEQ multiplex PCR; the TCRdb copy retains only in-frame clones and omits some. Of around 120,000 clones in the sample, more than 75% were seen once. The sample taken for sequencing was peripheral blood. The receptors originated from a woman in her 70s with acute or convalescent COVID-19.

V usage is TRBV19 and J usage is TRBJ1-5; no clear D. V lost 3 bases and J lost 5, with 14 bases in between. CDR1 and CDR2 (germline): LNHDA, SQIVND (reference sequence). CDR3 size: 15 residues. CDR3: CASSIYVSRDQPQHF. As DNA, the CDR3 is TGTGCCAGTAGTATTTATGTTTCCCGAGATCAGCCCCAGCATTTT.

The chain couples TRBV14 to TRBJ2-2; unclear D gene. CDR1 SGHDN and CDR2 FVKESK come from the germline V gene. The germline V and J ends were trimmed by 3 bases and 5 bases, with 10 bases remaining between them. This CDR3 has 14 amino acids. CDR3 nucleotides: TGTGCCAGCAGCCAGATTACAGAAACCGGGGAGCTGTTTTTT. As protein: CASSQITETGELFF. Looking up the rest from reference TRBV14 and TRBJ2-2 gives the full variable domain: EAGVTQFPSHSVIEKGQTVTLRCDPISGHDNLYWYRRVMGKEIKFLLHFVKESKQDESGMPNNRFLAERTGGTYSTLKVQPAELEDSGVYFCASSQITETGELFFGEGSRLTVL.

This rearrangement joins TRBV27 to TRBJ1-5; D perhaps matches TRBD1 (5 bases). CDR1 and CDR2 (germline): MNHEY, SMNVEV (reference sequence). The V end lost 6 bases, the J end lost 7 bases, and 13 bases lay between the germline ends. CDR3 length equals 13 residues. The CDR3, as DNA: TGTGCCAGCAGCGGCGGGGGTCGGCAGCCCCAGCATTTT. As protein: CASSGGGRQPQHF.

This chain uses TRBV2 with TRBJ2-3; unclear D gene. Germline-derived CDR1 and CDR2 are SNHLY and FYNNEI. V was trimmed by 4 bases and J by 1 base, leaving 12 bases between them. The CDR3 sequence is 15 residues long. The CDR3 sequence is CASSVGPRGTDTQYF. In DNA, the CDR3 is TGTGCCAGCAGTGTTGGCCCCCGGGGCACAGATACGCAGTATTTT.

The J gene is TRBJ1-5, the V gene TRBV5-5; the D gene is possibly TRBD1 (6 bases). The germline gives CDR1 SGHKS, CDR2 YYEKEE (reference sequence). Trimming left V 4 bases short and J 3 bases short, with 14 bases between. The CDR3 spans 15 residues. CDR3 region: CASSLTGQTNQPQHF. The DNA of the CDR3 is TGTGCCAGCAGCCTGACCGGACAGACCAATCAGCCCCAGCATTTT.

CDR3 amino acids: CASSPGTGFVYGYTF. CDR3 DNA: TGTGCCAGCAGCCCGGGGACAGGGTTTGTCTATGGCTACACCTTC. The rearrangement joins TRBV11-2 to TRBJ1-2, with TRBD1 matching over 9 bases. J gave up 4 bases and V 5 bases, and 8 bases lay outside the gene matches. The CDR3 consists of 15 residues. The germline V gene encodes CDR1 SGHAT and CDR2 FQNNGV.

The sample holds a few counts of this clone. This sequence joins TRBV11-3 and TRBJ2-1; 8 nucleotides align to TRBD2. V dropped 8 bases and J dropped 2; count of bases not matched to a gene: 5. Per the germline V gene, CDR1 is SGHNT and CDR2 is YENEEA. The CDR3 spans 14 residues. The CDR3 DNA follows: TGTGCCAGCGTACCGGGGGGGCCCTACAATGAGCAGTTCTTC. Translating it yields CASVPGGPYNEQFF.

This clone appeared once. This chain joins TRBV6-1 and TRBJ1-1; TRBD1 aligns across 9 bases. J gave up 0 bases and V 2 bases, and 4 bases lay outside the gene matches. The germline CDR1 and CDR2 sequences are MNHNS and SASEGT. CDR3 length: 16 amino acids. The CDR3 sequence is CASSEKGTGLNTEAFF. DNA for the CDR3: TGTGCCAGCAGTGAAAAGGGGACAGGGTTGAACACTGAAGCTTTCTTT.

The chain uses TRBV1 and TRBJ2-1; TRBD1, the D gene given by the table, was not confirmed from the DNA. TRBV1 is given as a pseudogene. The CDR3 is made up of 16 amino acids. For the CDR3, the DNA is TGCACCAGCAGCCAAGCTGGACAGGGACTAATCAATGAGCAGTTCTTC. Amino acids: CTSSQAGQGLINEQFF.

This rearrangement joins TRBV18 to TRBJ1-1, with a possible D match to TRBD1 (5 bases). The CDR3 totals 14 residues. Trimming cost V 1 base and J 3 bases, with 9 bases left between them. Germline V CDR1 and CDR2: KGHSH, LQKENI. DNA for the CDR3: TGTGCCAGCTCACCACAGGGACTGCACACTGAAGCTTTCTTT. It encodes CASSPQGLHTEAFF.

CDR3 loop: CASSPQGAGNQPQHF. For the CDR3, the DNA is TGTGCCAGCAGTCCACAGGGGGCGGGCAATCAGCCCCAGCATTTT. This chain joins TRBV2 and TRBJ1-5, with TRBD1 matching over 9 bases. The V gene's germline CDR1 is SNHLY and CDR2 FYNNEI. This CDR3 region has 15 residues. J was trimmed by 2 bases and V by 5 bases; bases with no gene match: 4.

CDR3 sequence (DNA): TGTGCCAGCAGTCCCCAGGGGTATAATGAAAAACTGTTTTTT. It encodes CASSPQGYNEKLFF. This chain links TRBV28 with TRBJ1-4, with D perhaps TRBD1 (6 bases). Trimming shortened V by 5 bases and J by 4 bases, and 11 bases separated the two germline ends. The CDR3 contains 14 residues. CDR1 and CDR2 from the germline V gene are MDHEN and SYDVKM. Looking up the rest from reference TRBV28 and TRBJ1-4 gives the full variable domain: DVKVTQSSRYLVKRTGEKVFLECVQDMDHENMFWYRQDPGLGLRLIYFSYDVKMKEKGDIPEGYSVSREKKERFSLILESASTNQTSMYLCASSPQGYNEKLFFGSGTQLSVL.